This TCR beta chain is from a study of CD8 T cells in ankylosing spondylitis (dated by TCRdb to the late 2010s). With respect to the entire study: To find TCR variants linked to disease, the study profiled T cell receptor beta repertoires in ankylosing spondylitis patients and healthy donors. The full study cohort comprised 25 ankylosing spondylitis patients and 85 to 120 healthy donors. Samples of peripheral blood were taken, and for ankylosing spondylitis patients, synovial fluid was collected as well.

Sequenced using an Illumina HiSeq 2500. Quantitative 5'-RACE with molecular barcodes was the method used to prepare the TCR beta libraries. In the paper's pipeline: A new computational method based on a probabilistic model of VDJ rearrangement was used to identify disease-linked TCR variants. Through fastp at Q25 and MiXCR, TCRdb rebuilt clones from the public reads, retaining in-frame beta chains. Rows matching on CDR3 protein sequence are summarized as one entry with the most common DNA and genes. V and J calls and clone size were set by TCRdb, not the authors. This sample lists around 490,000 distinct CDR3 sequences; roughly 5.2% were detected once. The biggest ten clones account for 3.5% of the sample. V is shortened by 5 bases, J by 7 bases, and the region joining them spans 26 bases. The germline V gene encodes CDR1 SQVTM and CDR2 ANQGSEA. Inclusive of the bounding cysteine and phenylalanine, the CDR3 is 16 residues long. The CDR3 DNA has 48 bases and is translated from base 1.

Many counts were recorded for this clonotype. No antigen is known for it. No much larger clone exists at a distance of one base, and base qualities are not known. General findings and caveats noted by the study authors: According to the report, matched synovial fluid samples from ankylosing spondylitis patients were significantly enriched for the disease-linked clones. A CD8+ phenotype was shown by the disease-linked clones, which were found at relatively low frequencies in peripheral blood. A TCR beta motif made up of roughly eight highly homologous amino acid variants appeared to be characteristic of blood from ankylosing spondylitis patients. Some motif variants had previously been reported in the synovial fluid and blood of reactive arthritis patients, which suggests shared mechanisms of disease initiation.

The specimen was blood, either unsorted or a sorted T cell fraction (not recorded which). The source is a male donor with ankylosing spondylitis. The chain employs TRBV29-1 and TRBJ1-2; the D gene cannot be resolved reliably. For the CDR3, the sequence is CSVLPPESHLLFGYTF. The bases are TGCAGCGTTTTGCCCCCAGAGTCGCATCTACTTTTTGGCTACACCTTC.